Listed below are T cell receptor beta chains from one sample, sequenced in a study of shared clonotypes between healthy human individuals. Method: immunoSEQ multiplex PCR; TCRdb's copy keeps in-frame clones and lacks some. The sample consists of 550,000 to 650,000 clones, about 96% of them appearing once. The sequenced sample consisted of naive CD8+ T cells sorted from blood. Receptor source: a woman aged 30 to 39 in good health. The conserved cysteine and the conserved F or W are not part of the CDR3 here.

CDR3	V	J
ASSPGNTEAF	TRBV18	TRBJ1-1
ASSLPGRRGLYEQY	TRBV28	NA
ASSQGGTEAF	TRBV9	TRBJ1-1
ASSLVANTGELF	TRBV5-1	TRBJ2-2
ASSLSTGVSGYT	TRBV5-6	TRBJ1-2
ASSLGWGQGAGELF	TRBV11-2	TRBJ2-2
ASSLTGPYQETQY	TRBV27	NA
ASSIGQGSNQPQH	TRBV19	TRBJ1-5
ASSFALSAGATYNEQF	TRBV5-5	TRBJ2-1
ASTPGVGSYEQY	TRBV6-5	TRBJ2-7
ASSLGGGSFQ	TRBV7-8	TRBJ2-7
ASSRTSGNRAYEQY	TRBV7-8	TRBJ2-7
ASSLAGGLSTYEQY	TRBV5-6	TRBJ2-7
ASSLRTSGFPGVSNEQF	TRBV28	TRBJ2-1